This is a list of T cell receptor beta chains from one sample in a study of blood T cell repertoires in COVID-19. Measured with immunoSEQ multiplex PCR; TCRdb has only the in-frame clones, and not every one. The table has about 68,000 clones, 88% seen once; the top ten hold about 2.4%. The sample consisted of peripheral blood. Every receptor here comes from a human donor in a cohort sampled during active COVID-19. The CDR3 runs from the conserved cysteine through the conserved F or W. A D gene is named only where the DNA matches it firmly. The size entry is marked missing in some rows and otherwise reads once, few, many or a size class.

d_call	clone_size	j_call	v_call	cdr3_nt	cdr3_aa
TRBD1	.	TRBJ1-1	TRBV19	TGTGCCAGCAACACAGGGGGCGCGGGTAACACTGAAGCTTTCTTT	CASNTGGAGNTEAFF
.	.	TRBJ1-4	TRBV5-6	TGTGCCAGCAGGGCAGGGATGGCTAATGAAAAACTGTTTTTT	CASRAGMANEKLFF
TRBD1	few	TRBJ2-6	TRBV3-1/TRBV3-2	TGTGCCAGCAGCCAAGTAGGGACAGGCCCTGTCTCTGGGGCCAACGTCCTGACTTTC	CASSQVGTGPVSGANVLTF
.	.	TRBJ2-7	TRBV28	TGTGCCAGCAGCTCTAACTACGAGCAGTACTTC	CASSSNYEQYF
TRBD2	.	TRBJ2-5	TRBV19	TGTGCCAGTAGTATCGGGGGGGGAGGTGAGACCCAGTACTTC	CASSIGGGGETQYF
.	.	TRBJ2-2	TRBV24-1	TGTGCCACCAGTGATCTCGACAGTGACAGCACCGGGGAGCTGTTTTTT	CATSDLDSDSTGELFF
.	.	TRBJ2-7	TRBV23-1	TGCGCCAGCACTCTGGGCCCCTACGAGCAGTACTTC	CASTLGPYEQYF
TRBD1	.	TRBJ1-5	TRBV2	TGTGCCAGCAGTGAAGGGGACAGGAGACAGCCCCAGCATTTT	CASSEGDRRQPQHF
.	.	TRBJ2-5	TRBV18	TGTGCCAGCTCAATGGCAGGGAAAGAGACCCAGTACTTC	CASSMAGKETQYF
TRBD1	.	TRBJ1-2	TRBV19	TGTGCCAGTAGTAAAGGGGACAGCTCTAACTATGGCTACACCTTC	CASSKGDSSNYGYTF
.	.	TRBJ2-1	TRBV19	TGTGCCAGTAGTCCTCGATGGACGGGGGTAGTGGAGTTCTTC	CASSPRWTGVVEFF
.	.	TRBJ2-1	TRBV2	TGTGCCAGCAGCGACAGTAATGCCTACAATGAGCAGTTCTTC	CASSDSNAYNEQFF
.	.	TRBJ1-1	TRBV5-4	TGTGCCAGCAGCCAACGACAGCTTGGGGTTTGGACTGAAGCTTTCTTT	CASSQRQLGVWTEAFF
.	.	TRBJ2-3	TRBV3-1/TRBV3-2	TGTGCCAGCAGCCCTCGGCACGCCCAGCGCATCACAGATACGCAGTATTTT	CASSPRHAQRITDTQYF
.	.	TRBJ1-5	TRBV6-5	TGTGCCAGCACCCAAGGACAGTACAATCAGCCCCAGCATTTT	CASTQGQYNQPQHF
.	.	TRBJ2-7	TRBV3-1/TRBV3-2	TGTGCCAGCAGCCAAGTTCCGGGACTCTACTACGAGCAGTACTTC	CASSQVPGLYYEQYF
TRBD2	.	TRBJ2-3	TRBV28	TGTGCCAGCAGTTATACTAGCGACACAGATACGCAGTATTTT	CASSYTSDTDTQYF
TRBD2	.	TRBJ2-1	TRBV27	TGTGCCAGCAGTTTACCACCTAGCGGGAGTTCCTACAATGAGCAGTTCTTC	CASSLPPSGSSYNEQFF
.	.	TRBJ1-5	TRBV6-1	TGTGCCAGCAGTGAACACGGTTATAGCAATCAGCCCCAGCATTTT	CASSEHGYSNQPQHF
TRBD1	few	TRBJ1-6	TRBV11-2	TGTGCCAGCAGTCGCGACAGGGGCTCCTATAATTCACCCCTCCACTTT	CASSRDRGSYNSPLHF
TRBD2	once	TRBJ2-7	TRBV7-8	TGTGCCAGCAGCTTAGAATCTGGGACTAGTTTCTACGAGCAGTACTTC	CASSLESGTSFYEQYF
.	.	TRBJ2-2	TRBV14	TGTGCCAGCAGCCAACTCGGGGGACACACCGGGGAGCTGTTTTTT	CASSQLGGHTGELFF
.	.	TRBJ2-7	TRBV18	TGTGCCAGCTCATCGGACAGCTCCTACGAGCAGTACTTC	CASSSDSSYEQYF